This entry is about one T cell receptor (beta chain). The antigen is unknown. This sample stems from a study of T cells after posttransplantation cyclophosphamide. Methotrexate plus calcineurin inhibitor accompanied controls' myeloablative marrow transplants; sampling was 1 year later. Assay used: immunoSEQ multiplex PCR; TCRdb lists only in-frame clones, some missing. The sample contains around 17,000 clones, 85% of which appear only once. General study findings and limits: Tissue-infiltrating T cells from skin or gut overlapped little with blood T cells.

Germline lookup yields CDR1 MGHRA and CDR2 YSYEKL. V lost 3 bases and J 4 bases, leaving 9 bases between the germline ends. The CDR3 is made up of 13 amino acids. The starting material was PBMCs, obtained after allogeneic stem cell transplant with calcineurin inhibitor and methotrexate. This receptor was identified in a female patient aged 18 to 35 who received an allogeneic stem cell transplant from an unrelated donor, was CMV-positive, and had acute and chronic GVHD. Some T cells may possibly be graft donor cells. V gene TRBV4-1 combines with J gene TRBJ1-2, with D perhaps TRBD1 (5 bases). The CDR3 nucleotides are TGCGCCAGCAGCCAGTCTACAGGCTATGGCTACACCTTC. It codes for CASSQSTGYGYTF.